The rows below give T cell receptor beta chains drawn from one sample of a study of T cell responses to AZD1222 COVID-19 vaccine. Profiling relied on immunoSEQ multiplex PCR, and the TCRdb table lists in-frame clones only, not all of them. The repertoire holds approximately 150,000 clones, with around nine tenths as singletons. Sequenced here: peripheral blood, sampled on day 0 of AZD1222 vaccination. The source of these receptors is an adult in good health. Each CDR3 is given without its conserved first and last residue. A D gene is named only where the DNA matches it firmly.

CDR3: ASSGDQPQH
J: TRBJ1-5
D: -
V: TRBV6-6

CDR3: ASSLGTSNYGYT
J: TRBJ1-2
D: -
V: TRBV6-6

CDR3: ASSPVGSAMNTEAF
J: TRBJ1-1
D: -
V: TRBV18

CDR3: ASSFQGGKNTEAF
J: TRBJ1-1
D: -
V: TRBV5-1

CDR3: SVDPRGENIGYT
J: TRBJ1-2
D: -
V: TRBV29-1

CDR3: ASSLERPGQGARNTIY
J: TRBJ1-3
D: TRBD1
V: TRBV7-6

CDR3: ASSRFRDPLRQETQY
J: TRBJ2-5
D: -
V: TRBV3-1/TRBV3-2

CDR3: ASSLRQGYYGYT
J: TRBJ1-2
D: -
V: TRBV5-4

CDR3: ASSLDVRPNTEAF
J: TRBJ1-1
D: -
V: TRBV5-4

CDR3: ASSLTTSGGNNEQF
J: TRBJ2-1
D: TRBD2
V: TRBV5-1

CDR3: ASPRTLQYGYT
J: TRBJ1-2
D: -
V: TRBV2

CDR3: ASSYDRTGGRVEAF
J: TRBJ1-1
D: TRBD1
V: TRBV6-6

CDR3: AITPTEGYGYT
J: TRBJ1-2
D: -
V: TRBV10-3

CDR3: ASSLENTQY
J: TRBJ2-3
D: -
V: TRBV5-1

CDR3: ASSPQVRGQPQH
J: TRBJ1-5
D: -
V: TRBV27

CDR3: ASSFPAGVTGELF
J: TRBJ2-2
D: -
V: TRBV2

CDR3: ASSLGGTQETQY
J: TRBJ2-5
D: -
V: TRBV7-3

CDR3: ASSVGQSRTGELF
J: TRBJ2-2
D: -
V: TRBV9

CDR3: ASSPGDRVGNQPQH
J: TRBJ1-5
D: TRBD1
V: TRBV7-2

CDR3: ASRDRTNTGELF
J: TRBJ2-2
D: TRBD1
V: TRBV7-3

CDR3: ASSVDGKNTEAF
J: TRBJ1-1
D: -
V: TRBV9

CDR3: ASSLNHGGYEQY
J: TRBJ2-7
D: -
V: TRBV11-1

CDR3: AISESPQETQY
J: TRBJ2-5
D: -
V: TRBV10-3

CDR3: ASSRASTQETQY
J: TRBJ2-5
D: -
V: TRBV19

CDR3: ASSRAGGVGNTIY
J: TRBJ1-3
D: -
V: TRBV27

CDR3: ASSFEGPGNSPLH
J: TRBJ1-6
D: -
V: TRBV27

CDR3: ASSHRTSGLGETQY
J: TRBJ2-5
D: TRBD2
V: TRBV3-1/TRBV3-2

CDR3: ASSVRGLNTEAF
J: TRBJ1-1
D: -
V: TRBV21-1

CDR3: ASSRDRDPSKGSPLH
J: TRBJ1-6
D: TRBD1
V: TRBV19

CDR3: ASSLDPRDRGPRGYT
J: TRBJ1-2
D: TRBD1
V: TRBV11-3

CDR3: ASSAGTGVDTQY
J: TRBJ2-3
D: TRBD1
V: TRBV5-1

CDR3: ASRTGGHTEAF
J: TRBJ1-1
D: -
V: TRBV5-1

CDR3: ASSYAGGPREQY
J: TRBJ2-7
D: TRBD2
V: TRBV6-2/TRBV6-3